This T cell receptor beta chain is from a study of early stage breast cancer tumors. As for this clone: Its cognate antigen is unknown.

This table comes from immunoSEQ multiplex PCR, and its TCRdb copy is limited to in-frame clones, with some not included. The sample has 32,000 or so clones; roughly two thirds are singletons. Losses at the gene ends were 4 bases for V and 2 bases for J; bases not matched to a gene: 6. Looked up from germline, CDR1 is SGDLS and CDR2 is YYNGEE. The CDR3 length is 15 residues. Study-level findings and limits: Tumor and normal breast were distinguished via blood comparison in most of the 16 patients. Most shared enriched TCRB sequences were commonly generated ones.

The genes are TRBV9 and TRBJ2-1, with TRBD2 matching over 7 bases. Sequencing input: blood. The receptor comes from a person aged 45 to 60 with breast cancer. In DNA, the CDR3 is TGTGCCAGCAGCCCCAGCGGGAACACCTACAATGAGCAGTTCTTC. It specifies CASSPSGNTYNEQFF. The variable domain in full, with the rest retrieved from reference TRBV9 and TRBJ2-1, is DSGVTQTPKHLITATGQRVTLRCSPRSGDLSVYWYQQSLDQGLQFLIQYYNGEERAKGNILERFSAQQFPDLHSELNLSSLELGDSALYFCASSPSGNTYNEQFFGPGTRLTVL.